These 24 T cell receptor beta chains share one sample of origin, sequenced in a study of T cell responses to AZD1222 COVID-19 vaccine. The repertoire was sequenced with immunoSEQ multiplex PCR; TCRdb's copy has only in-frame clones and lacks some. The sample has 200,000 or so clones, 85% to 95% seen once; the top ten hold approximately 1%. This sample comprised peripheral blood, obtained on day 0 of MenACWY control vaccination. Source of these receptors: an adult in good health.

The chain recombines TRBV6-6 with TRBJ1-2; 7 positions match TRBD1. J gave up 8 bases and V 6 bases, and 12 bases lay outside the gene matches. The CDR3 runs 14 residues. From germline, CDR1 is MNHNY and CDR2 SVGAGI (reference sequence). DNA for the CDR3: TGTGCCAGCAGGCCGACAGGGTTCTATGTGGGCTACACCTTC. Its translation is CASRPTGFYVGYTF.

This sequence joins TRBV7-2 and TRBJ1-6; TRBD1 might be the D (6 bases). The germline CDR1 and CDR2 sequences are SGHTA and FQGNSA. The CDR3 extends over 16 amino acids. Trimming left V 0 bases short and J 5 bases short, with 11 bases between. Here the CDR3 DNA reads TGTGCCAGCAGCTTAGCGAGCAGGGGAAATAATTCACCCCTCCACTTT. This codes for CASSLASRGNNSPLHF.

This chain uses TRBV3-1 (or the pseudogene TRBV3-2) with TRBJ1-2; D ambiguous. The CDR3 is 14 amino acids. Germline CDR1 and CDR2: LGHDT and YNNKEL (reference sequence). Trimming shortened V by 2 bases and J by 4 bases, and 11 bases separated the two germline ends. The DNA for the CDR3 is TGTGCCAGCAGCCAACTAGGACTAGGCTATGGCTACACCTTC. It encodes CASSQLGLGYGYTF.

Worth noting for this clone: The sample contains more than one DNA sequence encoding this CDR3. J is TRBJ1-5 and V is TRBV30; D possibly corresponds to TRBD1 (5 bases). The ends were cut back, 0 bases at V and 5 bases at J, with 8 bases in the middle. The CDR3 runs to 13 residues. Germline CDR1 GTSNPN, CDR2 SVGIG (reference sequence). The CDR3 protein is CAWSVQGDQPQHF. Written as DNA, the CDR3 is TGTGCCTGGAGTGTGCAGGGCGATCAGCCCCAGCATTTT.

This rearrangement joins TRBV18 to TRBJ1-3; no clear D. The V gene lost 0 bases and the J gene lost 7 bases, with 13 bases spanning the gap. Germline CDR1 and CDR2: KGHSH and LQKENI. The CDR3 has 15 residues. The CDR3 region is CASSPPGVRSNTIYF. CDR3 nucleotide sequence: TGTGCCAGCTCACCACCGGGCGTGAGGTCTAACACCATATATTTT.

The chain carries TRBV19 and TRBJ1-5, with 9 bases that match TRBD1. V was pared by 5 bases and J by 3 bases, with 2 bases of the junction left unmatched. This CDR3 is built from 14 residues. From germline, CDR1 is LNHDA and CDR2 SQIVND (reference sequence). The CDR3: CASSRDRVNQPQHF. In DNA, the CDR3 is TGTGCCAGTAGTCGGGACAGGGTCAATCAGCCCCAGCATTTT.

The V call is TRBV7-4, the J call TRBJ2-5; D is undetermined. The CDR3 covers 14 residues. V was cut by 2 bases and J by 2 bases, with 9 bases left in between. CDR1 is SGHVT and CDR2 is SQSDAQ in the germline V gene. CDR3 protein: CASSLRSGQETQYF. In DNA form, the CDR3 reads TGTGCCAGCAGCTTAAGGTCAGGTCAAGAGACCCAGTACTTC.

The CDR3 protein is CASSPREMRETQYF. For the CDR3, the DNA is TGTGCCAGCAGCCCCAGGGAGATGAGGGAGACCCAGTACTTC. The chain couples TRBV6-5 to TRBJ2-5, with D perhaps TRBD1 or TRBD2 (5 bases each). The CDR3 length is 14 residues. Germline CDR1 and CDR2: MNHEY and SVGAGI. With 6 bases removed from V and 5 bases from J, the gap between germline ends came to 16 bases.

V usage is TRBV27 and J usage is TRBJ1-2, with 10 bases lining up with TRBD1. CDR1 and CDR2 from the germline V gene are MNHEY and SMNVEV (reference sequence). V dropped 5 bases and J dropped 4; count of bases not matched to a gene: 1. This CDR3 region has 13 residues. CDR3 in DNA: TGTGCCAGCAGTCGGGACAGGGGCTATGGCTACACCTTC. Residues: CASSRDRGYGYTF.

For this clone: Other DNA variants within this sample encode the same CDR3. The chain links TRBV18 to TRBJ1-1; D may be TRBD1 (5 bases). Germline lookup yields CDR1 KGHSH and CDR2 LQKENI. Trimming took 3 bases from V and 4 from J, leaving 9 bases between them. CDR3 length: 13 amino acids. The chain's CDR3 is CASSPGRGTEAFF. The CDR3 DNA reads as TGTGCCAGCTCACCGGGGCGAGGCACTGAAGCTTTCTTT.

The V gene is TRBV6-5, the J gene TRBJ2-3; 10 bases agree with TRBD2. CDR1 is MNHEY, CDR2 SVGAGI, per germline. The CDR3 covers 14 residues. V dropped 7 bases and J dropped 5; count of bases not matched to a gene: 6. The CDR3 here is CASNSGGAVDTQYF. Written as DNA, the CDR3 is TGTGCCAGCAACAGCGGGGGGGCCGTAGATACGCAGTATTTT.

The V gene is TRBV5-6, the J gene TRBJ1-2, with 7 nucleotides matching TRBD1. V lost 4 bases to trimming and J lost 8 bases; unmatched junction nucleotides: 14. Germline CDR1 SGHDT, CDR2 YYEEEE. The CDR3 loop spans 15 amino acids. In DNA form, the CDR3 reads TGTGCCAGCAGCGGCAGGACAGGCCAGGCGGTAGGCTACACCTTC. It encodes CASSGRTGQAVGYTF.

The genes are TRBV6-5 and TRBJ1-2; 7 bases map to TRBD1. After removal of 7 bases from V and 7 bases from J, the junction contained 6 bases not matched to a gene. This CDR3 spans 12 amino acids. The germline gives CDR1 MNHEY, CDR2 SVGAGI. This CDR3 is CASNSGGGGYTF. CDR3 nucleotides: TGTGCCAGCAATTCAGGGGGAGGTGGCTACACCTTC.

The chain combines TRBV28 with TRBJ1-6; tentatively, D is TRBD1 (5 bases). The germline gives CDR1 MDHEN, CDR2 SYDVKM. Trimming shortened V by 4 bases and J by 6 bases, and 22 bases separated the two germline ends. The CDR3 totals 18 residues. DNA for the CDR3: TGTGCCAGCAGTTCAGTGAGCATCGGGGGATGGGGTAATTCACCCCTCCACTTT. Its translation is CASSSVSIGGWGNSPLHF.

The genes are TRBV3-1 (or the pseudogene TRBV3-2) and TRBJ1-1; D uncertain. The CDR3 loop spans 15 amino acids. V was clipped by 0 bases and J by 1 base, with 9 bases between them. Germline values: CDR1 LGHDT, CDR2 YNNKEL (reference sequence). In nucleotides, the CDR3 is TGTGCCAGCAGCCAAGATCCCCGGGGGAACACTGAAGCTTTCTTT. Translating gives CASSQDPRGNTEAFF.

The genes are TRBV15 and TRBJ1-1; tentatively, D is TRBD1 (5 bases). Between the trimmed V and J ends, which lost 1 base and 6 bases, there was a span of 12 bases. This CDR3 region has 14 residues. Germline lookup yields CDR1 LNHNV and CDR2 YYDKDF (reference sequence). The CDR3 here is CATSRAGGSAEAFF. CDR3 sequence (DNA): TGTGCCACCAGCAGAGCTGGGGGGAGCGCTGAAGCTTTCTTT.

The V and J genes are TRBV27 and TRBJ1-2; TRBD1 matches 9 bases. The CDR3 sequence is 15 residues long. The V gene end was trimmed by 1 base and the J gene end by 2 bases; junction bases not matched to a gene: 2. The germline V gene encodes CDR1 MNHEY and CDR2 SMNVEV (reference sequence). For the CDR3, the DNA is TGTGCCAGCAGTTTATACGGGACAGGGAACTATGGCTACACCTTC. Protein: CASSLYGTGNYGYTF.

V gene TRBV30 combines with J gene TRBJ1-3; D is unresolved. V lost 0 bases and J 3 bases, leaving 12 bases between the germline ends. In germline, CDR1 is GTSNPN, CDR2 SVGIG (reference sequence). The CDR3 totals 15 residues. CDR3 sequence: CAWSVRGRVGNTIYF. DNA for the CDR3: TGTGCCTGGAGTGTGAGAGGGCGGGTTGGAAACACCATATATTTT.

The rearrangement joins TRBV27 to TRBJ1-1, with 7 nucleotides matching TRBD1. Looked up from germline, CDR1 is MNHEY and CDR2 is SMNVEV (reference sequence). The CDR3 loop spans 12 amino acids. With V trimmed by 5 bases and J by 5 bases, 2 bases remained unmatched. CDR3 loop: CASSVTGTEAFF. CDR3 coding DNA: TGTGCCAGCAGTGTGACAGGGACTGAAGCTTTCTTT.

The gene calls are TRBV29-1 and TRBJ1-1; D not resolved. Trimming shortened V by 4 bases and J by 1 base, and 10 bases separated the two germline ends. The CDR3 covers 13 residues. Germline values: CDR1 SQVTM, CDR2 ANQGSEA. The CDR3 bases are TGCAGCGTTGTTCGAGGGCCGAACACTGAAGCTTTCTTT. It yields the protein CSVVRGPNTEAFF.

This sequence joins TRBV5-1 and TRBJ1-3; unclear D gene. V was cut by 4 bases and J by 2 bases, with 13 bases left in between. The CDR3 length is 15 residues. Germline loops: CDR1 SGHRS, CDR2 YFSETQ. This CDR3 reads CASSPSSAPGNTIYF. CDR3 coding DNA: TGCGCCAGCAGCCCCTCTTCGGCTCCTGGAAACACCATATATTTT.

The V call is TRBV19, the J call TRBJ1-2, with D possibly matching TRBD1 (6 bases). Trimming took 1 base from V and 4 from J, leaving 10 bases between them. The CDR3 extends over 14 amino acids. In germline, CDR1 is LNHDA, CDR2 SQIVND (reference sequence). CDR3 nucleotides: TGTGCCAGTAGTATAGCGGGGGGCGCCTATGGCTACACCTTC. Its translation: CASSIAGGAYGYTF.

The chain is built from TRBV5-1 and TRBJ1-2; 8 bases map to TRBD1. CDR3 length: 13 residues. Germline CDR1 SGHRS, CDR2 YFSETQ. V was pared by 3 bases and J by 8 bases, with 6 bases of the junction left unmatched. CDR3 loop: CASSSSDRGGYTF. CDR3 coding DNA: TGCGCCAGCAGCTCCTCCGACAGGGGAGGCTACACCTTC.

CDR3 sequence (DNA): TGTGCCAGCTCACCATCCCGGGACCAAAACATTCAGTACTTC. Translated: CASSPSRDQNIQYF. This chain joins TRBV18 and TRBJ2-4, with D possibly called TRBD1 or TRBD2 (5 bases each). V lost 2 bases and J 5 bases, leaving 10 bases between the germline ends. The CDR3 is 14 amino acids. Germline CDR1 and CDR2: KGHSH and LQKENI.